This T cell receptor (beta chain) came from a study of T-cell memory formation after mild COVID-19. CDR3 length equals 12 residues. V lost 2 bases and J 8 bases, leaving 7 bases between the germline ends. The V gene's germline CDR1 is MDHEN and CDR2 SYDVKM. MiXCR, applied by TCRdb to the 5' RACE reads, yields one record per CDR3 protein. The sample carries 350,000 to 500,000 distinct CDR3 sequences, roughly 18% recorded once. This clonotype has more than one count but fewer than ten. The TCR comes from a young man who had mild COVID-19 (a few samples of this study predate the infection). Cell type and time point are not known. Sequencing used PBMCs or a T cell subset sorted from them (not recorded which). The chain is built from TRBV28 and TRBJ2-1; D not certain. This chain's CDR3 is CASSLPGDEQFF. The CDR3 coding sequence is TGTGCCAGCAGTTTACCGGGCGATGAGCAGTTCTTC. Complete variable domain (other parts from reference TRBV28 and TRBJ2-1): DVKVTQSSRYLVKRTGEKVFLECVQDMDHENMFWYRQDPGLGLRLIYFSYDVKMKEKGDIPEGYSVSREKKERFSLILESASTNQTSMYLCASSLPGDEQFFGPGTRLTVL.